A selection of T cell receptor beta chains follows, all from one sample in a study of blood T cell repertoires in COVID-19. Generated by immunoSEQ multiplex PCR, the TCRdb table keeps only in-frame clones and is missing some. The sample has 200,000 to 300,000 clones; about 85% are singletons. Sequencing was done on a sample of peripheral blood. These receptors all come from a man aged 55 to 70 with acute or convalescent COVID-19. Both conserved end residues are part of each CDR3. A D gene is named only where the DNA matches it firmly. Clone sizes are given selectively: once, few, many, or a class where the clone is expanded.

TGTGCCAGCAGCCGTAGCGGGAGTAATGAGCAGTTCTTC,CASSRSGSNEQFF,TRBD2,TRBJ2-1,TRBV7-2,.
TGTGCCAGCAGCCTACTAGCGGGAGGTTTCTCCTACGAGCAGTACTTC,CASSLLAGGFSYEQYF,TRBD2,TRBJ2-7,TRBV27,.
TGTGCCAGCAGCCTAGGTCACACCGGGGAGCTGTTTTTT,CASSLGHTGELFF,.,TRBJ2-2,TRBV12-3/TRBV12-4,.
TGCGCCAGCAGCTTGGCTATACTAGCGTCCGAGCAGTACTTC,CASSLAILASEQYF,TRBD2,TRBJ2-7,TRBV5-1,.
TGTGCCATCAGTGAGTCAAGACAGGCCCAAGAGACCCAGTACTTC,CAISESRQAQETQYF,.,TRBJ2-5,TRBV10-3,.
TGTGCCAGCAGCGCAGGAAATAACTATGGCTACACCTTC,CASSAGNNYGYTF,.,TRBJ1-2,TRBV12-3/TRBV12-4,.
TGTGCCAGTAGTCTGTTAGCGGGGGGTAGCTACGAGCAGTACTTC,CASSLLAGGSYEQYF,TRBD2,TRBJ2-7,TRBV19,.
TGTGCCAGCAGCCCCATGCCGGGACTAGCGGGAGGTTACAATGAGCAGTTCTTC,CASSPMPGLAGGYNEQFF,TRBD2,TRBJ2-1,TRBV14,.
TGTGCCAGCAGCTACTCGACAGGGATTAATGAAAAACTGTTTTTT,CASSYSTGINEKLFF,TRBD1,TRBJ1-4,TRBV25-1,.
TGTGCCAGTAGTAATACTTGGGACAGCCCTGGAAACACCATATATTTT,CASSNTWDSPGNTIYF,TRBD1,TRBJ1-3,TRBV19,.
TGTGCCAGCAGCAGGCGGCAAGGAAGCCCAGACTACGAGCAGTACTTC,CASSRRQGSPDYEQYF,.,TRBJ2-7,TRBV21-1,.
TGTGCCAGCAGCCAAGAGGGAGAGTCCGGGGAGCTGTTTTTT,CASSQEGESGELFF,.,TRBJ2-2,TRBV3-1/TRBV3-2,few
TGTGCCAGCTTCCGGGACACCTCCACAGATACGCAGTATTTT,CASFRDTSTDTQYF,.,TRBJ2-3,TRBV6-5,.
TGCGCCAGTACAATCGGACAGGGGCCCTACAATGAGCAGTTCTTC,CASTIGQGPYNEQFF,TRBD1,TRBJ2-1,TRBV5-1,.
TGTGCCAGCAGCCCGGGTGGGGGCACGAACACCGGGGAGCTGTTTTTT,CASSPGGGTNTGELFF,.,TRBJ2-2,TRBV5-4,.
TGTGCCAGCAGCTTAGGGCAGGGTCTCGTAAACACCATATATTTT,CASSLGQGLVNTIYF,.,TRBJ1-3,TRBV7-6,.
TGTGCCAGTAGTATTAGGGGACAGGGAACCCAAGAGACCCAGTACTTC,CASSIRGQGTQETQYF,TRBD1,TRBJ2-5,TRBV19,.
TGTGCCAGCAGTTATTTCTCGCGGGATGAGCAGTTCTTC,CASSYFSRDEQFF,.,TRBJ2-1,TRBV6-6,.
TGTGCCAGCAGCCTTTCTACGGGAGAGCAGTACTTC,CASSLSTGEQYF,.,TRBJ2-7,TRBV6-9,once
TGTGCCAGCAAACTCGTCCTTTCTGGCTACACCTTC,CASKLVLSGYTF,.,TRBJ1-2,TRBV6-6,.
TGTGCCAGCAGGCTTACTAGCGGGGGACACACCGGGGAGCTGTTTTTT,CASRLTSGGHTGELFF,TRBD2,TRBJ2-2,TRBV7-2,.
TGTGCCAGCAGCTTGGGTAGCGGGGGGGACCTTGAGCAGTTCTTC,CASSLGSGGDLEQFF,TRBD2,TRBJ2-1,TRBV5-4,.
TGCGCCAGCAGCTCGAGGACAGGGGGCTTGGAGGGGCATGGCTACACCTTC,CASSSRTGGLEGHGYTF,TRBD1,TRBJ1-2,TRBV5-1,few
TGTGCCAGCAGTGAAGACGGCTATGGCTACACCTTC,CASSEDGYGYTF,.,TRBJ1-2,TRBV2,.
TGTGCCAGCCTCGCCGGGACTTTAATGAACACTGAAGCTTTCTTT,CASLAGTLMNTEAFF,.,TRBJ1-1,TRBV7-9,once
TGTGCCAGTCGTTGGGAGGGGAGAATGAACACTGAAGCTTTCTTT,CASRWEGRMNTEAFF,.,TRBJ1-1,TRBV19,.
TGTGCCAGCAGTGACTCGGTGCGGGAGACTAGCGGGAGGGATTCAGATACGCAGTATTTT,CASSDSVRETSGRDSDTQYF,TRBD2,TRBJ2-3,TRBV6-4,once
TGTGCCAGCAGACAGAACACCGGGGAGCTGTTTTTT,CASRQNTGELFF,.,TRBJ2-2,TRBV6-5,.
TGTGCCAGCAGCTTGGAGAGGGCAACGAGGACCTACGAGCAGTACTTC,CASSLERATRTYEQYF,.,TRBJ2-7,TRBV5-6,.
TGTGCCAGCAGGAGGACAGGGTTTTATGGCTACACCTTC,CASRRTGFYGYTF,TRBD1,TRBJ1-2,TRBV2,.
TGTGCCAGCAGCCCTAGCGGGAGTGGTGAGCAGTTCTTC,CASSPSGSGEQFF,TRBD2,TRBJ2-1,TRBV3-1/TRBV3-2,.
TGTGCCAGCAGCTTGCCGACTAGAAACAATGAGCAGTTCTTC,CASSLPTRNNEQFF,.,TRBJ2-1,TRBV7-3,.